This TCR beta chain is from a study of blood T cell repertoires in COVID-19. V trimming: 3 bases; J trimming: 5 bases; junction bases outside the gene matches: 7. Looked up from germline, CDR1 is MNHEY and CDR2 is SMNVEV (reference sequence). This CDR3 spans 17 amino acids. Profiled with immunoSEQ multiplex PCR; TCRdb holds only in-frame clones, not every one. The sample lists hundreds of thousands of clones; around 88% were seen once. This TCR was sampled from a woman between 40 and 55 years old who had recovered from COVID-19. Sequenced input: PBMCs or T cells enriched from blood (not recorded which). The gene calls are TRBV27 and TRBJ2-3; 14 bases are shared with TRBD2. CDR3 residues: CASSFRGLAGEGDTQYF. In DNA form, the CDR3 reads TGTGCCAGCAGTTTTCGGGGACTAGCGGGAGAAGGAGATACGCAGTATTTT.